Reported below is one TCR beta chain. TCRdb itself ran the 5' RACE reads through MiXCR, one entry per CDR3 protein. The sample lists around 400,000 distinct CDR3 sequences, 20% to 25% occurring once. The source of the sample is a study of T-cell memory formation after mild COVID-19. Study-wide context: Most TCR clusters belonged to a single donor.

The V gene's germline CDR1 is SQVTM and CDR2 ANQGSEA. The CDR3 contains 14 residues. Trimming pared 4 bases from V and 4 bases from J, leaving 14 bases between. The V gene is TRBV29-1, the J gene TRBJ2-1; D possibly uses TRBD1 or TRBD2 (6 bases each). The TCR sequence derives from an adult woman who had mild COVID-19 (a few samples of this study predate the infection). Cell type and time point are not known. The sequenced sample consisted of PBMCs or a T cell subset sorted from them (not recorded which). CDR3 residues: CSVGRDTMYNEQFF. The DNA for the CDR3 is TGCAGCGTTGGGCGGGACACCATGTACAATGAGCAGTTCTTC.